This T cell receptor beta chain was captured in a study of regulatory T cells in long-lasting Graves disease. In the study overall: The study enrolled newly diagnosed Graves' patients on antithyroid drugs under 3 months.

TCR beta libraries were built with iRepertoire HTBI primers and Arm-PCR of CDR3 regions. TCRdb independently ran MiXCR on the multiplex PCR reads; one entry per CDR3 protein. The profile covers a few hundred thousand distinct CDR3 sequences, with over 15% appearing a single time and 25% to 30% taken by the ten largest. Trimming removed 0 bases from V and 6 bases from J; junction bases left unmatched: 7. Per the germline V gene, CDR1 is SGHRS and CDR2 is YFSETQ. The CDR3 totals 16 residues. Specified time point: newly diagnosed GD, antithyroid drugs for less than 3 months. TCR sequences were obtained from RNA taken from PBMCs. These data also featured in a second study, about T cells in Graves' hyperthyroidism and ophthalmopathy. That report notes: When the TCR CDR3 underwent first-round RT-PCR, the HTBI primer set was used. Most thyroid clonotypes that were expanded above 0.001 also turned up in blood.

This rearrangement joins TRBV5-1 to TRBJ2-1, with 9 bases that match TRBD2. This TCR derives from a man aged 40-55 years with Graves disease. The sequencing used peripheral blood mononuclear cells (PBMCs), collected at new diagnosis, from a patient treated with antithyroid drugs. CDR3 nucleotide sequence: TGCGCCAGCAGCTTGGTAGTGCGGGGGGGCTCCAATGAGCAGTTCTTC. Protein product: CASSLVVRGGSNEQFF.